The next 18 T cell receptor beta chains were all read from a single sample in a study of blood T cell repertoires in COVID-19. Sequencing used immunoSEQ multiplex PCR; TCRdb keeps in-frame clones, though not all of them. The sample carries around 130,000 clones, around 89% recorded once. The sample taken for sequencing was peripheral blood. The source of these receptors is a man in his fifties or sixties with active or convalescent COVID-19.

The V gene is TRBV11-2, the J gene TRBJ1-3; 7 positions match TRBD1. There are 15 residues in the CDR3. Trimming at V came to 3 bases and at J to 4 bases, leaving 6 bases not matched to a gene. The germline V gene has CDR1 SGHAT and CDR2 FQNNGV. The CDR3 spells CASSFSGTEGNTIYF. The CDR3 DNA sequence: TGTGCCAGCAGCTTTTCCGGGACAGAAGGAAACACCATATATTTT.

The CDR3, as DNA: TGTGCCAGCAGCAAGTTCCGACAGGGGTTACAAGTATCTGGAAACACCATATATTTT. It encodes CASSKFRQGLQVSGNTIYF. This sequence joins TRBV3-1 (or the pseudogene TRBV3-2) and TRBJ1-3; 8 bases match TRBD1. Germline loops: CDR1 LGHDT, CDR2 YNNKEL (reference sequence). The CDR3 is made up of 19 amino acids. The V and J ends lost 5 bases and 1 base, in that order; junction bases with no gene match: 16.

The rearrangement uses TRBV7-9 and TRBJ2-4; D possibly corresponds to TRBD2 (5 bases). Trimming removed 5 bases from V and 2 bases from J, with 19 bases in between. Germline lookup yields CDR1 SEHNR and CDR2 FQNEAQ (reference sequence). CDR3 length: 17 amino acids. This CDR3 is CASSMKDSGISKNIQYF. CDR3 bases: TGTGCCAGCAGCATGAAGGACTCTGGTATTTCCAAAAACATTCAGTACTTC.

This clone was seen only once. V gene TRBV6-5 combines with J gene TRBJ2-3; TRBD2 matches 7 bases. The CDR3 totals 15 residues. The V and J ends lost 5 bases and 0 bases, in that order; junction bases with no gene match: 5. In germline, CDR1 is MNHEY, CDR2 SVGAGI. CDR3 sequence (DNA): TGTGCCAGCAGTCCACCGGGACTAAGCACAGATACGCAGTATTTT. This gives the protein CASSPPGLSTDTQYF.

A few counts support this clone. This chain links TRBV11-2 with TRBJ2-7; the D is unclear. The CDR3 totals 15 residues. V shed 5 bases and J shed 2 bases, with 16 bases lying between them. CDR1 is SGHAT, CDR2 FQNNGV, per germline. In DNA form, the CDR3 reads TGTGCCAGCAGCGAGGCGGTCCTCCCCCCCTACGAGCAGTACTTC. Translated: CASSEAVLPPYEQYF.

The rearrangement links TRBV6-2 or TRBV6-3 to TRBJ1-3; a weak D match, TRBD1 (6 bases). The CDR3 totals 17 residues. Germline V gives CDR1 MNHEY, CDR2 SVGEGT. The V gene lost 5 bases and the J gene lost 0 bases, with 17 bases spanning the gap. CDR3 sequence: CASSRPDSFFSGNTIYF. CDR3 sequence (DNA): TGTGCCAGCAGTCGCCCGGACAGTTTCTTCTCTGGAAACACCATATATTTT.

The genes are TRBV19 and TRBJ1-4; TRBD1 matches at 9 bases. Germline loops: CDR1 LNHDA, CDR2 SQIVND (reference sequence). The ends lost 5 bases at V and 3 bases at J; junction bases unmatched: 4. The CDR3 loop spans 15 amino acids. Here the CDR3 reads CASSSTGGPNEKLFF. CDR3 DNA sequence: TGTGCCAGTAGTTCTACAGGGGGCCCTAATGAAAAACTGTTTTTT.

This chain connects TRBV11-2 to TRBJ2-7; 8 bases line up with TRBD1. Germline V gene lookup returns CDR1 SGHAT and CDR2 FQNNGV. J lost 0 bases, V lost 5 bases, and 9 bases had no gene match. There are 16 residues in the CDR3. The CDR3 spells CASSIPTGGISYEQYF. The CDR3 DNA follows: TGTGCCAGCAGCATACCTACAGGGGGAATCTCCTACGAGCAGTACTTC.

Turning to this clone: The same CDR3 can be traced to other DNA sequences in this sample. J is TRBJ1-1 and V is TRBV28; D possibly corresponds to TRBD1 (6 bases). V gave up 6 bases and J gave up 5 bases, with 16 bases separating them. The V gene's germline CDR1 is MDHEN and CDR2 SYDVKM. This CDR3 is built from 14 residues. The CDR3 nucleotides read TGTGCCAGCAGCTTACCACAGGGCAGGACTGAAGCTTTCTTT. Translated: CASSLPQGRTEAFF.

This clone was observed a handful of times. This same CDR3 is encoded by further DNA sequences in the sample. CDR3 loop: CASSVGSYSNQPQHF. CDR3 bases: TGTGCCAGCAGCGTAGGTAGTTATAGCAATCAGCCCCAGCATTTT. This chain connects TRBV9 to TRBJ1-5; D gene unclear. The CDR3 consists of 15 residues. The germline V gene encodes CDR1 SGDLS and CDR2 YYNGEE. The germline V and J ends were trimmed by 0 bases and 0 bases, with 7 bases remaining between them.

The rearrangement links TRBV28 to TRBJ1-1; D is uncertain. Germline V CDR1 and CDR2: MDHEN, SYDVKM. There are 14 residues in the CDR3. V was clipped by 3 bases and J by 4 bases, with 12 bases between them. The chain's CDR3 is CASSLSEESTEAFF. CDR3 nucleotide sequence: TGTGCCAGCAGTTTGTCGGAGGAGAGCACTGAAGCTTTCTTT.

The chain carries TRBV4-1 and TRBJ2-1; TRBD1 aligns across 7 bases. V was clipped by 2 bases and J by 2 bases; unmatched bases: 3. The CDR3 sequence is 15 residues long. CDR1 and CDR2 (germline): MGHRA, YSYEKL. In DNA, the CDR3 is TGCGCCAGCAGCCAACCCACAGGGGCCTACAATGAGCAGTTCTTC. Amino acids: CASSQPTGAYNEQFF.

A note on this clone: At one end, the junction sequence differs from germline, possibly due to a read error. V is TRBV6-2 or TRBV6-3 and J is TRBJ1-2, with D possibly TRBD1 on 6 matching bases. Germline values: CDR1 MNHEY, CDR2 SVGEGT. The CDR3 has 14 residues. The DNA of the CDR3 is TGTGCCAGCAGCTACTCGACAGGAGGCCTTGGCTACACCTTC. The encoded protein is CASSYSTGGLGYTF.

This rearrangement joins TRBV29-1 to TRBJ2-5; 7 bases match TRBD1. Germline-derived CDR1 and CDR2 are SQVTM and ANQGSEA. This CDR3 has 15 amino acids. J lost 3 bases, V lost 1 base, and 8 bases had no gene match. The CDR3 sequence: CSVEGVGRGKETQYF. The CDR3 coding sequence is TGCAGCGTTGAAGGGGTCGGCAGGGGGAAAGAGACCCAGTACTTC.

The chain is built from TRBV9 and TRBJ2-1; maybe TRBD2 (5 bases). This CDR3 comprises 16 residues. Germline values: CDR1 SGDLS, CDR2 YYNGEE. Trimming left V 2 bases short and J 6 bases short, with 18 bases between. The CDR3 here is CASSVQSGPTINEQFF. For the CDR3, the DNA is TGTGCCAGCAGCGTCCAAAGCGGTCCGACAATCAATGAGCAGTTCTTC. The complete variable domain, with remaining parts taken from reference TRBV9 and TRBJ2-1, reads DSGVTQTPKHLITATGQRVTLRCSPRSGDLSVYWYQQSLDQGLQFLIQYYNGEERAKGNILERFSAQQFPDLHSELNLSSLELGDSALYFCASSVQSGPTINEQFFGPGTRLTVL.

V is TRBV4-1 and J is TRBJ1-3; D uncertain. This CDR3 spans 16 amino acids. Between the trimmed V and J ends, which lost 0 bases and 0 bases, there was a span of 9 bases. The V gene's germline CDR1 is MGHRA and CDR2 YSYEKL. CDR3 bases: TGCGCCAGCAGCCAAGATTCACTCCTCTCTGGAAACACCATATATTTT. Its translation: CASSQDSLLSGNTIYF.

The CDR3 loop reads CASSSRASTAGELFF. DNA of the CDR3: TGTGCCAGCTCCAGCAGGGCCTCAACGGCGGGGGAGCTGTTTTTT. The chain joins TRBV28 to TRBJ2-2, with a weak D call TRBD1 (5 bases). In germline, CDR1 is MDHEN, CDR2 SYDVKM. The length of the CDR3 is 15 residues. V lost 8 bases, J lost 8 bases, and 21 bases lay in between.

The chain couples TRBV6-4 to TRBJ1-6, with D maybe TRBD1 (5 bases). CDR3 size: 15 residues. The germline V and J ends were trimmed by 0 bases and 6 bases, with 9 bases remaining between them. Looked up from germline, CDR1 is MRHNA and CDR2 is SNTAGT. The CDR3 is CASSDSGEGNSPLHF. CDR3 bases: TGTGCCAGCAGTGACTCAGGGGAGGGTAATTCACCCCTCCACTTT.